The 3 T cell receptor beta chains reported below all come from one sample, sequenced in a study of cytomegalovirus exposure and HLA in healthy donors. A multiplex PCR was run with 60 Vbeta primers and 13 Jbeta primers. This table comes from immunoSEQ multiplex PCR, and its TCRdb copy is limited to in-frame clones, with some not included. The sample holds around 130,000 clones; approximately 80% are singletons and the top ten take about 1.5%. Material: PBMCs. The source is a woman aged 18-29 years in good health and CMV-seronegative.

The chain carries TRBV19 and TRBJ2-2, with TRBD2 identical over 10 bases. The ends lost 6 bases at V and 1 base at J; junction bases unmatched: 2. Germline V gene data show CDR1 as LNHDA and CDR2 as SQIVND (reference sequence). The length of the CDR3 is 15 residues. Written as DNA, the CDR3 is TGTGCCAGTAGCCGACTAGCGGGGAACACCGGGGAGCTGTTTTTT. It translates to CASSRLAGNTGELFF.

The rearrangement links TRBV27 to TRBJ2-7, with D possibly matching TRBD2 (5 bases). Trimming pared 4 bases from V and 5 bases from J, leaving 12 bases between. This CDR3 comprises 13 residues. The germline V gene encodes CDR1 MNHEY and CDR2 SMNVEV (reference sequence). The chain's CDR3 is CASSSPGKNEQYF. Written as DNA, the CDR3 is TGTGCCAGCAGTTCACCGGGGAAGAACGAGCAGTACTTC.

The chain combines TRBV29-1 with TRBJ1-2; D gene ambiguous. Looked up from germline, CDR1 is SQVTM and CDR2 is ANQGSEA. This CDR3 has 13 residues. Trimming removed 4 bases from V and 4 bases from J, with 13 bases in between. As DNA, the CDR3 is TGCAGCGTTGGCAGCGCCCGGGGCTATGGCTACACCTTC. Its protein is CSVGSARGYGYTF.